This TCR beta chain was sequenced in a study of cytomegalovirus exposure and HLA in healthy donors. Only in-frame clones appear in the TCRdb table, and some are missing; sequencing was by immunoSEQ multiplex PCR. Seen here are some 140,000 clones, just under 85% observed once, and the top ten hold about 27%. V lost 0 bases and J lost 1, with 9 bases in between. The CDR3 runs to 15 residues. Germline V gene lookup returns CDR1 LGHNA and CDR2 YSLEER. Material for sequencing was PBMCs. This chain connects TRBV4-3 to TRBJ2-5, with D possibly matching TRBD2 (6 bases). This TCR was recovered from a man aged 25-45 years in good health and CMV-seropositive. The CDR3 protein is CASSQDTGSQETQYF. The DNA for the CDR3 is TGCGCCAGCAGCCAAGATACCGGGAGCCAAGAGACCCAGTACTTC.